The present T cell receptor (beta chain) was sequenced within a study of blood T cell repertoires in COVID-19. The overall study: The study drew acute and convalescent COVID-19 samples from the United States, Italy and Spain. In each case, the material was cDNA or gDNA derived from T cells, B-cell-depleted T cells, or PBMCs.

The V gene's germline CDR1 is MNHNS and CDR2 SASEGT. The CDR3 sequence is 15 residues long. Trimming removed 2 bases from V and 11 bases from J; junction bases left unmatched: 9. This clone was observed a single time. As processed by the authors: For nucleated cells, counts were estimated from reference gene primer amplification. Assay used: immunoSEQ multiplex PCR; TCRdb lists only in-frame clones, some missing. V, J and clone size are taken as reported in that table, and D and trimming were inferred from the DNA itself. The sample has around 180,000 clones; around 80% are singletons. Seattle patients were enrolled while actively infected and followed longitudinally.

The sample comprised peripheral blood. The receptor was derived from an elderly woman with COVID-19, enrolled during active disease. V is TRBV6-1 and J is TRBJ1-6; 7 bases agree with TRBD1. The CDR3 DNA sequence: TGTGCCAGCAGTGAAACCCTGACAGGGATGGCACCCCTCCACTTT. Its protein is CASSETLTGMAPLHF.